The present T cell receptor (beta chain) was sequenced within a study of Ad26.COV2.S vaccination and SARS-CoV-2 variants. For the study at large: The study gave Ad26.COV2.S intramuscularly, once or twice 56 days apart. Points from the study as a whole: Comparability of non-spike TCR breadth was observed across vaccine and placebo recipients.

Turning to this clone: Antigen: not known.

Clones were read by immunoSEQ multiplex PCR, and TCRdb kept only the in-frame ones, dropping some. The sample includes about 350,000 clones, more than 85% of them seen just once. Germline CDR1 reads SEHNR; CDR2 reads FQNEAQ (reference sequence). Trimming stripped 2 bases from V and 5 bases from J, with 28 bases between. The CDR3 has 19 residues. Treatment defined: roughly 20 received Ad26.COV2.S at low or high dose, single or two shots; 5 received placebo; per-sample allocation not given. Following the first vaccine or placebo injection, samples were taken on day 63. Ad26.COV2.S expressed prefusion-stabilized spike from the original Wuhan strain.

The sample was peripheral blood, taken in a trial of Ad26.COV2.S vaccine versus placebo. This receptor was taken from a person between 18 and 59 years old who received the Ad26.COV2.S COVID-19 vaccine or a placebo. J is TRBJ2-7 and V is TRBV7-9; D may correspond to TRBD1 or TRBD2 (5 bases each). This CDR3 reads CASSLYLSEPGPAVNEQYF. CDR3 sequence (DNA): TGTGCCAGCAGCTTATATTTGAGTGAGCCGGGGCCAGCAGTAAACGAGCAGTACTTC.